A selection of T cell receptor beta chains follows, all from one sample in a study of blood T cell repertoires in COVID-19. Clones were sequenced by immunoSEQ multiplex PCR, and TCRdb holds only the in-frame ones, with some missing. The sample records fewer than 200,000 clones, around four fifths being singletons. What was sequenced was peripheral blood. Source of these receptors: a man aged 35 to 55 who had recovered from COVID-19. CDR3s include the opening cysteine and the closing phenylalanine or tryptophan. D genes are given only for firm matches. Clone size appears in some rows only: once, few, many, or a class for an expanded clone.

TRBV27	TRBJ2-1	TRBD2	-	TGTGCCAGCAGTTCACCCGGGACTAGCGTCAATGAGCAGTTCTTC	CASSSPGTSVNEQFF
TRBV5-1	TRBJ2-3	-	-	TGCGCCAGCAGCATCAGGGTTTCGGCGGGAAGCACAGATACGCAGTATTTT	CASSIRVSAGSTDTQYF
TRBV2	TRBJ2-3	TRBD1	-	TGTGCCAGCACAACAGGGGGCCCCTCGCGAGATACGCAGTATTTT	CASTTGGPSRDTQYF
TRBV11-1	TRBJ2-1	-	-	TGTGCCAGCAGCTTAGTGCCAGGATACAATGAGCAGTTCTTC	CASSLVPGYNEQFF
TRBV28	TRBJ1-5	TRBD1	-	TGTGCCAGCAGCTCTACAGGGGTAGGCAATCAGCCCCAGCATTTT	CASSSTGVGNQPQHF
TRBV12-3/TRBV12-4	TRBJ1-3	TRBD1	-	TGTGCCAGCAGTCAGGGACAGAGAAACACCATATATTTT	CASSQGQRNTIYF
TRBV24-1	TRBJ2-5	TRBD1	-	TGTGCCACCAGTGATAGGACAGGGGACGGAGGGGAGACCCAGTACTTC	CATSDRTGDGGETQYF
TRBV4-3	TRBJ2-2	-	-	TGCGCCAGCAGCCAAGGACAGGTTAACACCGGGGAGCTGTTTTTT	CASSQGQVNTGELFF
TRBV6-5	TRBJ2-3	-	-	TGTGCCAGCCACTCAAGGGGAAACACAGATACGCAGTATTTT	CASHSRGNTDTQYF
TRBV18	TRBJ2-3	-	-	TGTGCCAGCTCACCGGGACTCCTTCAGGGCGATACGCAGTATTTT	CASSPGLLQGDTQYF
TRBV9	TRBJ2-7	TRBD2	few	TGTGCCAGCAGCGTAGGAGGACTAGCGGGAGACGAGCAGTACTTC	CASSVGGLAGDEQYF
TRBV10-3	TRBJ1-5	-	-	TGTGCCATCAGCAGGGAATATAACCAGCCCCAGCATTTT	CAISREYNQPQHF
TRBV11-3	TRBJ2-4	-	once	TGTGCCAGCAGCTCTCAGGGCCAGCTCTTAGCCAAAAACATTCAGTACTTC	CASSSQGQLLAKNIQYF
TRBV2	TRBJ2-2	-	-	TGTGCCAGCAGAGTCGGTCCGGGCACCGGGGAGCTGTTTTTT	CASRVGPGTGELFF
TRBV4-2	TRBJ2-7	TRBD1	-	TGTGCCAGCAGCCAAGGGGACAGGGAGGGCTACGAGCAGTACTTC	CASSQGDREGYEQYF
TRBV4-3	TRBJ1-1	-	-	TGCGCCAGCAGCGAGGAACCCGGGGCTGAAGCTTTCTTT	CASSEEPGAEAFF
TRBV25-1	TRBJ1-1	-	-	TGTGCCAGCAGTGAATTTTGGAGGGAGACTGAAGCTTTCTTT	CASSEFWRETEAFF
TRBV4-1	TRBJ2-1	-	-	TGCGCCAGCAGCCAAGTCAACTACAATGAGCAGTTCTTC	CASSQVNYNEQFF
TRBV9	TRBJ1-6	-	-	TGTGCCAGCAGCTTAGGCGGTAATTCACCCCTCCACTTT	CASSLGGNSPLHF
TRBV4-1	TRBJ1-1	TRBD1	-	TGCGCCAGCAGCGGATGGACAGGTGAAGCTTTCTTT	CASSGWTGEAFF
TRBV5-6	TRBJ2-3	-	once	TGTGCCAGCAGCTTGTTGGCTAGCGGCACAGATACGCAGTATTTT	CASSLLASGTDTQYF
TRBV2	TRBJ1-2	-	-	TGTGCCAGCAGTGAAGGGAGGCTTAACTATGGCTACACCTTC	CASSEGRLNYGYTF
TRBV6-5	TRBJ2-7	TRBD2	-	TGTGCCAGCAGTTACTTGACTAGCGGGAGAGGAAACGAGCAGTACTTC	CASSYLTSGRGNEQYF
TRBV6-4	TRBJ2-1	-	-	TGTGCCAGCAAGGGGGATGAGCAGTTCTTC	CASKGDEQFF
TRBV5-4	TRBJ1-1	-	-	TGTGCCAGCAGCCCCGTCGGGAGTACTGAAGCTTTCTTT	CASSPVGSTEAFF
TRBV19	TRBJ2-1	TRBD2	-	TGTGCCAGTAGTCATCGGGGGGGGCGGAATGAGCAGTTCTTC	CASSHRGGRNEQFF
TRBV3-1/TRBV3-2	TRBJ2-3	-	-	TGTGCCAGCAGCCAAGAAGAGAAGTATACGCAGTATTTT	CASSQEEKYTQYF
TRBV19	TRBJ2-7	TRBD2	-	TGTGCCACCCGACTAGCGGTTAGCTCCTACGAGCAGTACTTC	CATRLAVSSYEQYF
TRBV14	TRBJ1-1	-	-	TGTGCCAGCAGCCAATCGAGTAAGCGGGCTTTCTTT	CASSQSSKRAFF
TRBV19	TRBJ2-7	TRBD2	once	TGTGCCAGTAGCAAGGGAGCGGGGGGGTCCTACGAGCAGTACTTC	CASSKGAGGSYEQYF
TRBV19	TRBJ2-5	-	once	TGTGCCAGTAGTAGCCTTGGGGCAGGGGAAGAGACCCAGTACTTC	CASSSLGAGEETQYF
TRBV27	TRBJ2-7	-	-	TGTGCCAGCAGTCCAGGACTGGAGACCTACGAGCAGTACTTC	CASSPGLETYEQYF
TRBV6-2/TRBV6-3	TRBJ2-7	-	-	TGTGCCAGCAGTTACACACAGGGCTTCGAGCAGTACTTC	CASSYTQGFEQYF
TRBV4-3	TRBJ2-7	TRBD1	-	TGCGCCAGCAGCCAAGGCAGGGGGTCCTACGAGCAGTACTTC	CASSQGRGSYEQYF
TRBV4-2	TRBJ1-2	TRBD1	few	TGTGCCAGCAGCCAAAAACAGGGGCAGAACTATGGCTACACCTTC	CASSQKQGQNYGYTF
TRBV28	TRBJ2-2	-	once	TGTGCCAGCAGTTTGGAGACAGGGAGGACCGGGGAGCTGTTTTTT	CASSLETGRTGELFF
TRBV19	TRBJ2-2	-	-	TGTGCCAGTAGAAACCCCGGGTTGAACACCGGGGAGCTGTTTTTT	CASRNPGLNTGELFF
TRBV7-9	TRBJ2-1	-	-	TGTGCCAGCAGCCCGGCGCTAGCAAAACACAATGAGCAGTTCTTC	CASSPALAKHNEQFF
TRBV2	TRBJ2-1	TRBD2	-	TGTGCCAGCACTAGCGGGGCCTCCTACAATGAGCAGTTCTTC	CASTSGASYNEQFF
TRBV6-5	TRBJ2-1	TRBD2	-	TGTGCCAGCAGGGTTCTAGCGGGAGCGGGAGAGCAGTTCTTC	CASRVLAGAGEQFF
TRBV5-3	TRBJ2-2	TRBD2	-	TGTGCCAGAAGCTTGGAGACTAGCGGGAGGGCCCCGAACACCGGGGAGCTGTTTTTT	CARSLETSGRAPNTGELFF
TRBV5-4	TRBJ1-2	TRBD1	-	TGTGCCAGCAGCTTGGGACAGGGGCCCTTAGGGGGTGGCTACACCTTC	CASSLGQGPLGGGYTF
TRBV5-4	TRBJ2-5	-	-	TGTGCCAGCAGCTCCTCCGGGAGCGGAAGAGAGACCCAGTACTTC	CASSSSGSGRETQYF
TRBV2	TRBJ2-1	-	-	TGTGCCAGCATATCATCCCGGGGAAAGGAGGAGCAGTTCTTC	CASISSRGKEEQFF
TRBV7-2	TRBJ1-2	TRBD1	-	TGTGCCAGCAGCTCCGCAGGACAGGGGGCGTTTGGCTACACCTTC	CASSSAGQGAFGYTF
TRBV27	TRBJ2-7	-	-	TGTGCCAGCAGTCCCGGACAAGCCTACGAGCAGTACTTC	CASSPGQAYEQYF